The sequence of this TCR beta chain was determined in a study of beta chain features in type 1 diabetes. Investigators reverse transcribed all isolated RNA, so they sequenced expressed TCRB transcripts. Only in-frame clones appear in the TCRdb table, and some are missing; sequencing was by immunoSEQ multiplex PCR. The repertoire holds 200,000 to 250,000 clones, approximately 14% seen once, with around 0.03% in the top ten. A note on this clone: No antigen is known for it.

Study results and caveats: Moderate but significant shortening of TCRB CDR3s was recorded in all four CD4+ subsets from Type 1 diabetes patients.

This CDR3 has 16 amino acids. Germline CDR1 reads SGHVS; CDR2 reads FNYEAQ. The V and J ends lost 5 bases and 1 base, in that order; junction bases with no gene match: 7. This receptor was taken from a woman between 40 and 50 years old in good health. V usage is TRBV7-6 and J usage is TRBJ2-3, with 9 bases matching TRBD1. The sample comprised naive CD4+ T cells from blood. The CDR3 bases are TGTGCCAGCAGCCACTCGACAGGGGGTGGCACAGATACGCAGTATTTT. Its translation is CASSHSTGGGTDTQYF.